Given below is one T cell receptor (beta chain) in context. Trimming left V 5 bases short and J 3 bases short, with 14 bases between. The germline gives CDR1 SGHTA, CDR2 FQGNSA. This CDR3 has 15 amino acids. The sample originates from a study of blood T cell repertoires in COVID-19. Study context: Italy, Spain and the United States were the sources of the convalescent and acute COVID-19 samples. From T cells, B-cell-depleted T cells, or PBMCs came the material, which was cDNA or gDNA.

Source study methods: Amplification from reference gene primers served as the basis for estimated nucleated cell counts. Here immunoSEQ multiplex PCR was the method, and the copy in TCRdb shows in-frame clones only, minus some. That table gives V, J and clone size, and the DNA gave D and trimming. The sample has roughly 55,000 clones; roughly 80% are singletons. The V and J genes are TRBV7-2 and TRBJ1-5, with D tentatively TRBD1 (6 bases). The sample consisted of peripheral blood. The sequence was obtained from an elderly man with acute or convalescent COVID-19. The CDR3 loop is CASSPTPGDNQPQHF. DNA for the CDR3: TGTGCCAGCAGCCCCACCCCAGGGGACAATCAGCCCCAGCATTTT. The variable domain in full, with the rest retrieved from reference TRBV7-2 and TRBJ1-5, is GAGVSQSPSNKVTEKGKDVELRCDPISGHTALYWYRQSLGQGLEFLIYFQGNSAPDKSGLPSDRFSAERTGGSVSTLTIQRTQQEDSAVYLCASSPTPGDNQPQHFGDGTRLSIL.